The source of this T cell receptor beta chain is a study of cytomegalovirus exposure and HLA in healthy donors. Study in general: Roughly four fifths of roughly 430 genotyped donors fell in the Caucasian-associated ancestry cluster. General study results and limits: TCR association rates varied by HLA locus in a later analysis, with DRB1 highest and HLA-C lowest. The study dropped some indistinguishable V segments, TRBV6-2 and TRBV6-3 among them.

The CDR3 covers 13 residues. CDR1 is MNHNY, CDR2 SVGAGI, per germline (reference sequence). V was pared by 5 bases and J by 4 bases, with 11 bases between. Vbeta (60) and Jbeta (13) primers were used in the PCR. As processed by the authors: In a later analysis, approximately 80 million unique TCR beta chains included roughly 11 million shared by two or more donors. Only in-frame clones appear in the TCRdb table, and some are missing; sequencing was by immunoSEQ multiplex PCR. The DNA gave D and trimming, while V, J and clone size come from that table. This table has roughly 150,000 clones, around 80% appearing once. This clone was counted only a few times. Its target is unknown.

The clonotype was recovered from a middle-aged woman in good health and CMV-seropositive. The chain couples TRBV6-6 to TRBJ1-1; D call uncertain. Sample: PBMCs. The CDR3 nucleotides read TGTGCCAGCAGTCATATAACTGGCACTGAAGCTTTCTTT. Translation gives CASSHITGTEAFF.